This T cell receptor beta chain came from a study of shared clonotypes between healthy human individuals. V was pared by 6 bases and J by 6 bases, with 16 bases between. Germline loops: CDR1 MNHNS, CDR2 SASEGT. The CDR3 has 14 residues. Per the authors' pipeline: Junction-only immunoSEQ data arrived without quality scores, meaning filtering differed. Some clones are missing from TCRdb's copy, which holds only in-frame ones; the method was immunoSEQ multiplex PCR. The V and J calls and clone size are taken from that table; D and trimming were inferred from the DNA. The sample has a few million clones, around 95% seen once; the top ten hold about 0.13%.

The source material was naive CD4+ T cells sorted from blood. Subset reported: CD45RA+ positively selected. The sequence was obtained from a man younger than 35 in good health. This rearrangement joins TRBV6-1 to TRBJ2-3; possibly TRBD1 or TRBD2 for D (5 bases each). The CDR3 is CASRQVGTGDTQYF. The CDR3 DNA sequence: TGTGCCAGCAGGCAAGTCGGGACGGGGGATACGCAGTATTTT.